This entry describes one T cell receptor (beta chain). Its antigen remains unidentified. This sample is drawn from a study of cytomegalovirus exposure and HLA in healthy donors. Study findings and constraints: Reported performance of the classifier showed diagnosis of cytomegalovirus status with high specificity and sensitivity. Many donors shared some public TCRs, even though most TCR sequences were rare.

Here immunoSEQ multiplex PCR was the method, and the copy in TCRdb shows in-frame clones only, minus some. The repertoire holds 140,000 to 150,000 clones, with approximately 90% as singletons. The donors were in the approximately 120-subject validation cohort; that cohort was separate from the approximately 700-subject first cohort. Sequenced: PBMCs. The sequence was collected from a man aged 18 to 35 in good health and CMV-seronegative.

The CDR3 nucleotides read TGTGCCAGCAGGGACTCGGGGGGTGAAAAACTGTTTTTT. This translates into CASRDSGGEKLFF. The chain couples TRBV25-1 to TRBJ1-4; a weak D match, TRBD1 (5 bases). The CDR3 loop spans 13 amino acids. V gave up 6 bases and J gave up 7 bases, with 12 bases separating them. Germline-derived CDR1 and CDR2 are MGHDK and SYGVNS.